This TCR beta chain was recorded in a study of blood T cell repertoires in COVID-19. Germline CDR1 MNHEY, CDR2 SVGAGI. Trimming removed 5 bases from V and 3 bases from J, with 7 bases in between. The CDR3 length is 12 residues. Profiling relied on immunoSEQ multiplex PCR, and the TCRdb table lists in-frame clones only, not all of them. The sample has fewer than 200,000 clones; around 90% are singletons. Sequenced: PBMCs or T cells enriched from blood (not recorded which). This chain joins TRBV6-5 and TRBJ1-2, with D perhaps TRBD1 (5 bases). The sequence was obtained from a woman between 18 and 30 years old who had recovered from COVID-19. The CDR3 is CASSRGDYGYTF. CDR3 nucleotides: TGTGCCAGCAGTCGGGGGGACTATGGCTACACCTTC.